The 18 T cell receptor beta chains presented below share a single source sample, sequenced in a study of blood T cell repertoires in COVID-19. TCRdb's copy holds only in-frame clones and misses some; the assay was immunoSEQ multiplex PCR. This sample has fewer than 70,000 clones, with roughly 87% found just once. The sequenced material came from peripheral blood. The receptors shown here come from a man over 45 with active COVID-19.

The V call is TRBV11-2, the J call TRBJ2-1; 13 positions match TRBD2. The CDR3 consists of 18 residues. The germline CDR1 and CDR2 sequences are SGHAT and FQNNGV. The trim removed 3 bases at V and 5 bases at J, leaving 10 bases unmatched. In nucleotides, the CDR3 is TGTGCCAGCAGCTTTGGACTAGCGGGGGTAGGTCCCCACAATGAGCAGTTCTTC. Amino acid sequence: CASSFGLAGVGPHNEQFF.

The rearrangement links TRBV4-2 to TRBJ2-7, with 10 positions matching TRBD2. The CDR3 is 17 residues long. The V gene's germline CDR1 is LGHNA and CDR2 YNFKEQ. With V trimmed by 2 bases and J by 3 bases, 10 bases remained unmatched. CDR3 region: CASSQPAGSSGSYEQYF. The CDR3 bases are TGTGCCAGCAGCCAACCTGCAGGTTCTAGCGGGAGCTACGAGCAGTACTTC.

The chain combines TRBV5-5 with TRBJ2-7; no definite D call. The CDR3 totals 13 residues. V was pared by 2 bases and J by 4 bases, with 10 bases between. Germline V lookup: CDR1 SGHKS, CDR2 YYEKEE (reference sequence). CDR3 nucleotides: TGTGCCAGCAGCTTTGTTTCAGATTACGAGCAGTACTTC. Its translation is CASSFVSDYEQYF.

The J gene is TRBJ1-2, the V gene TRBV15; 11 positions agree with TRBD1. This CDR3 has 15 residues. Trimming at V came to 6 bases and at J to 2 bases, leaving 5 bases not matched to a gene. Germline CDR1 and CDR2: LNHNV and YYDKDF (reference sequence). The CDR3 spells CATRGQGGINYGYTF. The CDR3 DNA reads TGTGCCACCAGGGGACAGGGGGGAATAAACTATGGCTACACCTTC. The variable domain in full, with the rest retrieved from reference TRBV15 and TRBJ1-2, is DAMVIQNPRYQVTQFGKPVTLSCSQTLNHNVMYWYQQKSSQAPKLLFHYYDKDFNNEADTPDNFQSRRPNTSFCFLDIRSPGLGDTAMYLCATRGQGGINYGYTFGSGTRLTVV.

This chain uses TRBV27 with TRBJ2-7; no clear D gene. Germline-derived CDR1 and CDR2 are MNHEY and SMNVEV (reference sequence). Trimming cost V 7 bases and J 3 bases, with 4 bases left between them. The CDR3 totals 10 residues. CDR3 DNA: TGTGCCAGCATCCTCTACGAGCAGTACTTC. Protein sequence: CASILYEQYF.

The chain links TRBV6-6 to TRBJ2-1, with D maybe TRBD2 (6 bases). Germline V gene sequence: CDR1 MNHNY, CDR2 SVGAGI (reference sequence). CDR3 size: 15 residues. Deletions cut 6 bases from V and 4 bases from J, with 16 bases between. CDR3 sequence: CASSPFAGSYNEQFF. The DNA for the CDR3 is TGTGCCAGCAGCCCCTTTGCGGGATCATACAATGAGCAGTTCTTC.

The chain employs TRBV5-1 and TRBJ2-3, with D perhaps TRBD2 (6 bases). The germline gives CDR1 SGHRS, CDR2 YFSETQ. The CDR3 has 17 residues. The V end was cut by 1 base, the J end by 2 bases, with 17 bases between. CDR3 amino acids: CASSLLEGRPHTDTQYF. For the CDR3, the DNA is TGCGCCAGCAGCTTGTTGGAGGGGAGGCCCCACACAGATACGCAGTATTTT.

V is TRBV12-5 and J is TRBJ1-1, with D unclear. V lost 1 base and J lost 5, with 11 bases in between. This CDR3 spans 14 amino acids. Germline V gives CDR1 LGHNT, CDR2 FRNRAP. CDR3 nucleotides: TGTGCTAGTGGTTTGGCCCGGGGTTCGACTGAAGCTTTCTTT. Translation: CASGLARGSTEAFF.

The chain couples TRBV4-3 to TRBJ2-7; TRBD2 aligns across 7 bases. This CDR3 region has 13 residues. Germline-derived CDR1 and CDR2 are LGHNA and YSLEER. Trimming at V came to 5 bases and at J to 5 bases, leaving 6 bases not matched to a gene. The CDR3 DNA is TGCGCCAGCAGCATACGCGGGGGAAACGAGCAGTACTTC. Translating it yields CASSIRGGNEQYF.

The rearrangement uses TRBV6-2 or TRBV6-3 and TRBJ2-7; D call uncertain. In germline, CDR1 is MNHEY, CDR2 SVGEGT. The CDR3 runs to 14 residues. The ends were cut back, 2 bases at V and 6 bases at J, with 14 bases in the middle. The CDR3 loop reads CASSYVETASEQYF. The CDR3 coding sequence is TGTGCCAGCAGTTACGTGGAGACGGCTAGCGAGCAGTACTTC.

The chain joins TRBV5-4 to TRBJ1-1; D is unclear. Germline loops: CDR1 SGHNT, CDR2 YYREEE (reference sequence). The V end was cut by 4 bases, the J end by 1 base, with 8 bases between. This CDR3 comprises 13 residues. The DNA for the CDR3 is TGTGCCAGCAGCACTCGGGAGAACACTGAAGCTTTCTTT. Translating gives CASSTRENTEAFF. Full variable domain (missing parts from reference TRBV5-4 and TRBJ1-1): ETGVTQSPTHLIKTRGQQVTLRCSSQSGHNTVSWYQQALGQGPQFIFQYYREEENGRGNFPPRFSGLQFPNYSSELNVNALELDDSALYLCASSTRENTEAFFGQGTRLTVV.

The CDR3 reads CASSMNVAGSTDTQYF. As DNA, the CDR3 is TGTGCCAGTAGTATGAACGTTGCGGGGAGCACAGATACGCAGTATTTT. The chain links TRBV19 to TRBJ2-3; a weak D match, TRBD2 (6 bases). Germline V gene data show CDR1 as LNHDA and CDR2 as SQIVND (reference sequence). V dropped 3 bases and J dropped 0 bases, with 13 bases sitting between them. This CDR3 region has 16 residues.

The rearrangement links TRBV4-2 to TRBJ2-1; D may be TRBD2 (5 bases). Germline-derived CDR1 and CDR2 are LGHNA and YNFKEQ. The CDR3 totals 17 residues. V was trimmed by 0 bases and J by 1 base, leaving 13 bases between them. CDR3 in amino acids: CASSQDVGRSSYNEQFF. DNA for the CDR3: TGTGCCAGCAGCCAAGATGTGGGGAGATCATCCTACAATGAGCAGTTCTTC.

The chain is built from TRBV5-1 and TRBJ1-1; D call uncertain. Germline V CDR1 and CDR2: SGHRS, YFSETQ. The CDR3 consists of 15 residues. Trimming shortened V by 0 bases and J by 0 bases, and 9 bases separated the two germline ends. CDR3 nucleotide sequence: TGCGCCAGCAGCTTGGCTGGGGAGGTGAACACTGAAGCTTTCTTT. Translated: CASSLAGEVNTEAFF. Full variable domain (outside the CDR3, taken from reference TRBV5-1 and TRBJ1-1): KAGVTQTPRYLIKTRGQQVTLSCSPISGHRSVSWYQQTPGQGLQFLFEYFSETQRNKGNFPGRFSGRQFSNSRSEMNVSTLELGDSALYLCASSLAGEVNTEAFFGQGTRLTVV.

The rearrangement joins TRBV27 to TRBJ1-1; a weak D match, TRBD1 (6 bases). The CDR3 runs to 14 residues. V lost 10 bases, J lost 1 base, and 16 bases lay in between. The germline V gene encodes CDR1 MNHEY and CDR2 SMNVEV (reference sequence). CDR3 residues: CATRGTGGNTEAFF. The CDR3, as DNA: TGTGCCACCAGGGGCACAGGCGGGAACACTGAAGCTTTCTTT.

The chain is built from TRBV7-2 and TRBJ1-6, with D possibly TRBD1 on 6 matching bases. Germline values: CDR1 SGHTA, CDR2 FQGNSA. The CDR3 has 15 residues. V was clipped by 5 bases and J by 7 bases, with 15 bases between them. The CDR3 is CASSRPPGENSPLHF. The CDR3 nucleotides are TGTGCCAGCAGCCGCCCGCCAGGGGAAAATTCACCCCTCCACTTT.

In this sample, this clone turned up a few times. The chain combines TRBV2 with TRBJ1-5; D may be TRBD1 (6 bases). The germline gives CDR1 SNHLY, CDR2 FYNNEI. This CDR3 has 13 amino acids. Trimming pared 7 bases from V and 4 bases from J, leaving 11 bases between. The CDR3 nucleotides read TGTGCCAGCATCCCGGACAGTAATCAGCCCCAGCATTTT. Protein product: CASIPDSNQPQHF.

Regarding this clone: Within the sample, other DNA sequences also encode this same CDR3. The CDR3 DNA sequence: TGTGCCAGCAGCCCTACTAGCGGGAGCACAGATACGCAGTATTTT. It yields the protein CASSPTSGSTDTQYF. The V call is TRBV3-1 (or the pseudogene TRBV3-2), the J call TRBJ2-3; 9 bases map to TRBD2. This CDR3 comprises 15 residues. The V gene's germline CDR1 is LGHDT and CDR2 YNNKEL (reference sequence). Losses at the gene ends were 4 bases for V and 0 bases for J; bases not matched to a gene: 2.